Following are 30 T cell receptor beta chains from one sample sequenced in a study of blood T cell repertoires in COVID-19. Data came from immunoSEQ multiplex PCR; TCRdb stores just in-frame clones and leaves some out. In the table there are about 310,000 clones, 80% to 90% of which are singletons. Sequenced sample: peripheral blood. The receptors come from a man aged 50 to 60 with active or convalescent COVID-19.

This clone has only a few counts. The chain couples TRBV14 to TRBJ1-2; 11 nucleotides agree with TRBD1. The CDR3 is 16 residues long. Trimming cost V 2 bases and J 8 bases; bases outside gene matches: 10. Germline loops: CDR1 SGHDN, CDR2 FVKESK. For the CDR3, the DNA is TGTGCCAGCAGCCAAACTCGGGACAGGGGGTACGGAGGCTACACCTTC. Translation: CASSQTRDRGYGGYTF.

In this sample, this clone turned up once. The chain carries TRBV4-3 and TRBJ1-4, with no clear D. The germline CDR1 and CDR2 sequences are LGHNA and YSLEER. The V end was cut by 1 base, the J end by 11 bases, with 11 bases between. CDR3 length: 13 amino acids. The DNA of the CDR3 is TGCGCCAGCAGCCAAGGTGGAGGGAAGAAACTGTTTTTT. Protein: CASSQGGGKKLFF.

This clone has more than one count but fewer than ten. This chain joins TRBV5-1 and TRBJ1-6; D is ambiguous. Germline V gives CDR1 SGHRS, CDR2 YFSETQ. The CDR3 totals 17 residues. V gave up 0 bases and J gave up 2 bases, with 12 bases separating them. The CDR3 DNA is TGCGCCAGCAGCTTGGCCGAACAGACCCCCTATAATTCACCCCTCCACTTT. Amino acids: CASSLAEQTPYNSPLHF.

This clone was observed a handful of times. Other DNA sequences within the sample encode an identical CDR3. The chain employs TRBV3-1 (or the pseudogene TRBV3-2) and TRBJ2-3; 7 nucleotides align to TRBD2. Germline CDR1 and CDR2: LGHDT and YNNKEL (reference sequence). There are 13 residues in the CDR3. V shed 6 bases, J shed 3 bases, and the junction held 3 bases outside the gene matches. DNA of the CDR3: TGTGCCAGCAGTTACGGGGGGACAGATACGCAGTATTTT. Translation gives CASSYGGTDTQYF.

This clone occurred once. The chain joins TRBV6-5 to TRBJ2-1, with D tentatively TRBD1 (6 bases). The CDR3 length is 14 residues. V lost 2 bases to trimming and J lost 7 bases, with 12 bases between them. Per germline, CDR1 MNHEY and CDR2 SVGAGI. CDR3 bases: TGTGCCAGCAGTTACCTGGGGGCAGGGAATGAGCAGTTCTTC. This gives the protein CASSYLGAGNEQFF.

This rearrangement joins TRBV6-1 to TRBJ1-2, with D tentatively TRBD1 (6 bases). Germline V lookup: CDR1 MNHNS, CDR2 SASEGT. The V gene lost 3 bases and the J gene lost 8 bases, with 19 bases spanning the gap. CDR3 length equals 15 residues. CDR3 DNA sequence: TGTGCCAGCAGTGAGGCCTTCAGGGGTTTCGGCGGCTACACCTTC. As protein: CASSEAFRGFGGYTF.

The V and J genes are TRBV29-1 and TRBJ2-1; 7 bases line up with TRBD2. The J segment lost 10 bases and the V segment lost 7 bases, leaving 13 bases of the junction unmatched. The CDR3 is made up of 13 amino acids. Germline CDR1 SQVTM, CDR2 ANQGSEA. CDR3: CSAGAGREREQFF. CDR3 bases: TGCAGCGCGGGAGCGGGAAGGGAACGGGAGCAGTTCTTC.

This clone was picked up one time. The chain recombines TRBV18 with TRBJ1-1; D is possibly TRBD1 (5 bases). Germline V gene sequence: CDR1 KGHSH, CDR2 LQKENI. The CDR3 has 15 amino acids. Trimming left V 2 bases short and J 6 bases short, with 16 bases between. The CDR3 DNA reads as TGTGCCAGCTCACCAAATCGGCGGGGCTCAGCTGAAGCTTTCTTT. Amino acids: CASSPNRRGSAEAFF.

V usage is TRBV27 and J usage is TRBJ1-1; the D is unclear. The CDR3 is 13 amino acids. Looked up from germline, CDR1 is MNHEY and CDR2 is SMNVEV (reference sequence). Trimming took off 6 bases at V and 3 bases at J, with 11 bases between the two ends. CDR3 amino acids: CASSPRRDTEAFF. As DNA, the CDR3 is TGTGCCAGCAGCCCCAGACGGGACACTGAAGCTTTCTTT.

This chain uses TRBV9 with TRBJ2-1; 9 bases agree with TRBD1. This CDR3 comprises 16 residues. V gave up 0 bases and J gave up 4 bases; unmatched junction bases: 5. Germline CDR1 SGDLS, CDR2 YYNGEE. Here the CDR3 DNA reads TGTGCCAGCAGCGTAGGGGGGACAGGGCCTTACAATGAGCAGTTCTTC. As protein: CASSVGGTGPYNEQFF.

This clone was detected only once. The gene calls are TRBV30 and TRBJ2-7; the D is unclear. Trimming cost V 7 bases and J 4 bases, with 11 bases left between them. This CDR3 comprises 11 residues. Germline-derived CDR1 and CDR2 are GTSNPN and SVGIG (reference sequence). The CDR3 DNA is TGTGCCTCGACAAGTGGATACGAGCAGTACTTC. This translates into CASTSGYEQYF.

This chain links TRBV28 with TRBJ1-6; D possibly corresponds to TRBD1 (6 bases). This CDR3 comprises 17 residues. The V end lost 6 bases, the J end lost 5 bases, and 20 bases lay between the germline ends. Germline CDR1 is MDHEN and CDR2 is SYDVKM. The CDR3 sequence: CASRRDPLQGHNSPLHF. In nucleotides, the CDR3 is TGTGCCAGCAGACGCGACCCACTACAGGGACATAATTCACCCCTCCACTTT.

This sequence joins TRBV7-2 and TRBJ1-5; D is possibly TRBD1 (6 bases). Germline V gene data show CDR1 as SGHTA and CDR2 as FQGNSA. CDR3 length equals 14 residues. With 2 bases removed from V and 5 bases from J, the gap between germline ends came to 10 bases. For the CDR3, the DNA is TGTGCCAGCAGCTTAAGGGGGGGATATCAGCCCCAGCATTTT. Translation gives CASSLRGGYQPQHF.

This clone is labeled as medium-sized. The chain employs TRBV7-9 and TRBJ1-1; 7 nucleotides line up with TRBD1. CDR3 length: 14 residues. Germline V gene data show CDR1 as SEHNR and CDR2 as FQNEAQ (reference sequence). Germline trimming cut 0 bases from V and 6 bases from J; bases unmatched to any gene: 4. This CDR3 reads CASSLASTGAEAFF. The CDR3 DNA sequence: TGTGCCAGCAGCTTAGCGTCAACAGGGGCTGAAGCTTTCTTT.

This clone has just a few counts. The chain recombines TRBV14 with TRBJ2-1, with 8 positions matching TRBD2. The CDR3 runs 20 residues. V lost 4 bases, J lost 0 bases, and 17 bases stayed unmatched. Germline assignment: CDR1 SGHDN and CDR2 FVKESK. CDR3 coding DNA: TGTGCCAGCAGCCCACTTCGGGGGCGGGGGGTCCCCAGCTCCTACAATGAGCAGTTCTTC. Residues: CASSPLRGRGVPSSYNEQFF.

The V gene is TRBV29-1, the J gene TRBJ1-3; perhaps TRBD1 as D (6 bases). This CDR3 spans 18 amino acids. Germline CDR1 SQVTM, CDR2 ANQGSEA. Trimming stripped 2 bases from V and 4 bases from J, with 24 bases between. CDR3 coding DNA: TGCAGCGTTGAAAGTCGTTTTGCAGGGGACTATCCCGGAAACACCATATATTTT. Amino acid sequence: CSVESRFAGDYPGNTIYF.

This sequence joins TRBV4-3 and TRBJ2-6; TRBD2 agrees at 9 bases. The V and J ends lost 2 bases and 3 bases, in that order; junction bases with no gene match: 5. The CDR3 extends over 17 amino acids. Germline V gene data show CDR1 as LGHNA and CDR2 as YSLEER. This chain's CDR3 is CASSQTRGGVGANVLTF. The CDR3 DNA is TGCGCCAGCAGCCAAACTCGCGGGGGGGTTGGGGCCAACGTCCTGACTTTC.

This clone has just one count. The chain employs TRBV9 and TRBJ2-2; TRBD2 matches at 9 bases. This CDR3 is built from 16 residues. V shed 3 bases and J 7 bases; nucleotides not matched to a gene: 10. Germline V CDR1 and CDR2: SGDLS, YYNGEE. DNA for the CDR3: TGTGCCAGCAGCGCGACCGGGACTAGCATTGACGGGGAGCTGTTTTTT. Translating gives CASSATGTSIDGELFF.

The chain couples TRBV6-2 or TRBV6-3 to TRBJ1-6; 7 nucleotides match TRBD1. V shed 7 bases, J shed 6 bases, and the junction held 9 bases outside the gene matches. The length of the CDR3 is 15 residues. Germline loops: CDR1 MNHEY, CDR2 SVGEGT. CDR3 amino acids: CASTPPGQSNSPLHF. In DNA, the CDR3 is TGTGCCAGCACCCCACCGGGACAGAGTAATTCACCCCTCCACTTT.

The CDR3 loop is CSVKGRFTDTQYF. The CDR3 DNA reads TGCAGCGTTAAGGGGAGGTTTACAGATACGCAGTATTTT. The gene calls are TRBV29-1 and TRBJ2-3, with a weak D call TRBD2 (6 bases). Deletions cut 5 bases from V and 3 bases from J, with 12 bases between. This CDR3 spans 13 amino acids. Per germline, CDR1 SQVTM and CDR2 ANQGSEA.

The rearrangement joins TRBV5-4 to TRBJ1-2; 9 bases fit TRBD1. The V gene's germline CDR1 is SGHNT and CDR2 YYREEE (reference sequence). V shed 6 bases, J shed 8 bases, and the junction held 14 bases outside the gene matches. This CDR3 has 15 residues. The CDR3 sequence: CASTDPGQGLGGYTF. CDR3 nucleotide sequence: TGTGCCAGCACCGATCCCGGACAGGGGTTAGGGGGCTACACCTTC.

The chain couples TRBV30 to TRBJ1-2, with D uncertain. Germline assignment: CDR1 GTSNPN and CDR2 SVGIG (reference sequence). The CDR3 runs to 12 residues. Deletions cut 5 bases from V and 7 bases from J, with 14 bases between. CDR3 coding DNA: TGTGCCTGGGACCGGGTCGGGAGTGGCTACACCTTC. Translating it yields CAWDRVGSGYTF.

This clone was found a few times. V is TRBV6-6 and J is TRBJ1-4; unclear D gene. The V end lost 7 bases, the J end lost 12 bases, and 12 bases lay between the germline ends. CDR1 and CDR2 (germline): MNHNY, SVGAGI (reference sequence). CDR3 size: 11 residues. The CDR3 DNA reads TGTGCCAGCACCTGGACTGGGGAACTGTTTTTT. Translating gives CASTWTGELFF.

V usage is TRBV7-2 and J usage is TRBJ2-5; D possibly corresponds to TRBD2 (6 bases). The CDR3 sequence is 15 residues long. CDR1 SGHTA and CDR2 FQGNSA come from the germline V gene. V dropped 2 bases and J dropped 4 bases, with 14 bases sitting between them. CDR3 in amino acids: CASSLNAMGGETQYF. CDR3 bases: TGTGCCAGCAGCTTAAACGCTATGGGGGGAGAGACCCAGTACTTC.

This chain links TRBV7-2 with TRBJ2-6; 9 bases are shared with TRBD2. V was pared by 1 base and J by 4 bases, with 5 bases of the junction left unmatched. Germline lookup yields CDR1 SGHTA and CDR2 FQGNSA. The length of the CDR3 is 17 residues. The CDR3 reads CASSLGGGGPGANVLTF. The DNA of the CDR3 is TGTGCCAGCAGCTTAGGCGGGGGGGGACCCGGGGCCAACGTCCTGACTTTC.

V is TRBV4-3 and J is TRBJ2-3; TRBD2 matches 13 bases. The CDR3 runs to 19 residues. CDR1 and CDR2 from the germline V gene are LGHNA and YSLEER. With V trimmed by 4 bases and J by 0 bases, 10 bases remained unmatched. The CDR3 reads CASSPRLAGGLSSTDTQYF. The CDR3 coding sequence is TGCGCCAGCAGCCCCCGACTAGCGGGGGGTTTATCTAGCACAGATACGCAGTATTTT.

The rearrangement joins TRBV11-2 to TRBJ2-3; 10 positions match TRBD2. V was clipped by 4 bases and J by 2 bases; unmatched bases: 6. Germline V CDR1 and CDR2: SGHAT, FQNNGV. This CDR3 is built from 16 residues. The CDR3 nucleotides read TGTGCCAGCAGCTCAAGGACTAGCGGTAACACAGATACGCAGTATTTT. Translated, it gives CASSSRTSGNTDTQYF.

The J gene is TRBJ1-1, the V gene TRBV28; 7 bases line up with TRBD1. Trimming at V came to 5 bases and at J to 0 bases, leaving 9 bases not matched to a gene. The CDR3 length is 16 residues. Germline lookup yields CDR1 MDHEN and CDR2 SYDVKM. CDR3 region: CASSRHAGQLNTEAFF. DNA for the CDR3: TGTGCCAGCAGTCGACACGCGGGACAGTTGAACACTGAAGCTTTCTTT.

The chain uses TRBV2 and TRBJ1-5; 9 positions agree with TRBD1. Per germline, CDR1 SNHLY and CDR2 FYNNEI. The length of the CDR3 is 20 residues. V dropped 5 bases and J dropped 2; count of bases not matched to a gene: 19. The CDR3 DNA reads as TGTGCCAGCAGTCCGCAGTCCCGGGACAGGGATGTTGTTGGCAATCAGCCCCAGCATTTT. It specifies CASSPQSRDRDVVGNQPQHF.

V usage is TRBV6-8 and J usage is TRBJ1-2; the D gene is possibly TRBD1 (5 bases). Trimming removed 0 bases at V and 8 bases at J, with 19 bases between. There are 16 residues in the CDR3. CDR1 MNHGY and CDR2 SAAAGT come from the germline V gene. The CDR3 nucleotides read TGTGCCAGCAGTTACTCTCCTCACTGGGGCACAGGCGGCTACACCTTC. Its protein product is CASSYSPHWGTGGYTF.